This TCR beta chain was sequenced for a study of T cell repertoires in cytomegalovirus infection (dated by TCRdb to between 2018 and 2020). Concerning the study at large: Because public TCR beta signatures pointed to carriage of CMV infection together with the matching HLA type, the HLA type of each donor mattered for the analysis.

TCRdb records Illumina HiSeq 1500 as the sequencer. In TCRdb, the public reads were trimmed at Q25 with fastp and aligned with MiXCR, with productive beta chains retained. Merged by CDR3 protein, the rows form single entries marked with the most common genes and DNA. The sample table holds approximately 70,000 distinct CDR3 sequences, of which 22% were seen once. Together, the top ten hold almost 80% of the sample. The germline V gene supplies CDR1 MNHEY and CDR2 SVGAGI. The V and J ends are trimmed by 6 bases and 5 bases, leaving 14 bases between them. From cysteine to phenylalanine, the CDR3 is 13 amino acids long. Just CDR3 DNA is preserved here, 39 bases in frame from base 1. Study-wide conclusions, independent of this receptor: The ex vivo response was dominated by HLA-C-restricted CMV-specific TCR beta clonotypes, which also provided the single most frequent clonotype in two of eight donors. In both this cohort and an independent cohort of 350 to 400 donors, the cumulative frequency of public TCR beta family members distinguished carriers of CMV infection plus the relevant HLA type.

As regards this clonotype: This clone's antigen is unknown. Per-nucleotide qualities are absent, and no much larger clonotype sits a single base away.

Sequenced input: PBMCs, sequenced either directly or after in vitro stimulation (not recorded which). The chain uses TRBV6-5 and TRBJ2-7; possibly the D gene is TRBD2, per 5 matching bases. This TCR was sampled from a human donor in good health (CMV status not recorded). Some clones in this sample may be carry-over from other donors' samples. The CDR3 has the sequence CASRMVGEHEQYF. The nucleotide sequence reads TGTGCCAGCAGAATGGTGGGAGAGCACGAGCAGTACTTC.